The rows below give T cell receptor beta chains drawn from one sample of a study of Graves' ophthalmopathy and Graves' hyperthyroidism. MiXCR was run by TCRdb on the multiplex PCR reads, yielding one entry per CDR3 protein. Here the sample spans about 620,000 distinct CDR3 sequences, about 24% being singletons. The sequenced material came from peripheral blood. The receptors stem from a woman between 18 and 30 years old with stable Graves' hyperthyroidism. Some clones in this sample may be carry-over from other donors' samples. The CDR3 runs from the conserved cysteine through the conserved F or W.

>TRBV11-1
CASSFHGLETQYF
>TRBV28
CASTPQGQNRYEQYF
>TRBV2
CASSEAGLRSHQPQHF
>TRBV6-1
CASSVELTGELFF
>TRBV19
CATAVGDRNIQYF
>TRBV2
CASSEEGQGPYEQYF
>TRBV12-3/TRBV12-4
CASSLGPRDSEAFF
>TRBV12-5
CASAYILAGGPEETQYF
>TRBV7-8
CASSFWWAKNIQYF
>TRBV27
CATGRISYEQYF
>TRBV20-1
CSAPGADTGTEAFF
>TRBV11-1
CASSLGGWADRSEAFF
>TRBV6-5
CASNTHREAPNTEAFF
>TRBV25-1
CASSKPGQGYEQYF
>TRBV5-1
CASSWGTGIKNIQYF
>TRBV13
CASSPLLRPPFVAFF
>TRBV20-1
CSARRGGPTAFF
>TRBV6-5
CASSSPGGANEAFF
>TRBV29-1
CSVQRGGQNTEAFF
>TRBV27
CASSFGGGRIEAFF
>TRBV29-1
CSVGTGAYNSPLHF
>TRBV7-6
CASSPGSAYTEAFF
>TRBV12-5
CASGLVLTGRAETQYF
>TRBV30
CAWSVGQWELETQYF
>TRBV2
CASASLRVSYEQYF
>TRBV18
CASLVGSSGNTIYF
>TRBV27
CASNFGRGTDTQYF
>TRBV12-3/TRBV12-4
CASSTSGAVEAFF
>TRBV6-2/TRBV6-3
CASSNLFRGRENSPLHF
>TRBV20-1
CSAPTDRGYEQYF
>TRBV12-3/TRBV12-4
CASSPGVVAEAFF
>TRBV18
CASIRDLGANVLTF
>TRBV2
CASQGSSGDADTQYF
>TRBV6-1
CASSTAGTGHF
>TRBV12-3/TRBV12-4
CASSLQGIPNYGYTF
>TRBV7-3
CASSLYGRRISGANVLTF
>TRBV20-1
CSARGLAGGSRAYEQYF
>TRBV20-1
CSATISDRAETQYF
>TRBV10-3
CAIRPRGQGMNTEAFF
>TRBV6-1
CASNPPGAYTEAFF
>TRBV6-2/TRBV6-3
CASRPGQHQETQYF
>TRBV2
CASRVGSAGDGNTIYF
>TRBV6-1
CASKTGGNQPQHF
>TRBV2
CAAGGGLEETQYF
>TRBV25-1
CASSANRVNYGYTF
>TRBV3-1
CASSHLSVQYF
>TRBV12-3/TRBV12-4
CASTTWGYGYTF
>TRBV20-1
CSARASTDSNQPQHF